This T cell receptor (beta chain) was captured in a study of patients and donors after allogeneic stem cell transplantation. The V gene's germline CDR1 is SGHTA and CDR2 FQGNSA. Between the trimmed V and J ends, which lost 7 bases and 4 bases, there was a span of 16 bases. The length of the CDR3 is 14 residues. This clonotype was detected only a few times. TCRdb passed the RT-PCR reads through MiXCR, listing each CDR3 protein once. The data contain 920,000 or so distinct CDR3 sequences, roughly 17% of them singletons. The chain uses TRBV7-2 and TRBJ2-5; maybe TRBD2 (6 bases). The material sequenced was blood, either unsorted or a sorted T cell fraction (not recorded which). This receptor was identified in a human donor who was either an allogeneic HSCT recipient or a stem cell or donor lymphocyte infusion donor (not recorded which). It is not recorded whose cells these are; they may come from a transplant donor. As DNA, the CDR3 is TGTGCCAGCATGGGGACTGGGGGAGTAGAGACCCAGTACTTC. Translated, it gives CASMGTGGVETQYF.